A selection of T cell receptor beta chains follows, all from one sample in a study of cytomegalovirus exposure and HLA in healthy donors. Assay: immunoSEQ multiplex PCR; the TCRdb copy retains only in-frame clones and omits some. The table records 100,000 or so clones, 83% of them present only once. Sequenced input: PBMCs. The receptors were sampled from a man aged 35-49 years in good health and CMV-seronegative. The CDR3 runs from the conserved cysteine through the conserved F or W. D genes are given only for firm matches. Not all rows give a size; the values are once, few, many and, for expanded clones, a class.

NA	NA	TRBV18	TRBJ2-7	CASSPGAASSYEQYF	TGTGCCAGCTCACCAGGGGCGGCCAGCTCCTACGAGCAGTACTTC
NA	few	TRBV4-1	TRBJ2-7	CASSPDGGDEQYF	TGCGCCAGCAGCCCTGACGGCGGCGACGAGCAGTACTTC
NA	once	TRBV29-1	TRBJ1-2	CSGHTGYGYTF	TGCAGCGGTCACACCGGGTATGGCTACACCTTC
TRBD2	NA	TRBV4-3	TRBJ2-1	CASSQDIVGGGSNEQFF	TGCGCCAGCAGCCAAGATATAGTAGGCGGGGGGTCGAATGAGCAGTTCTTC
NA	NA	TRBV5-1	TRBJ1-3	CASSLDRAGNTIYF	TGCGCCAGCAGCTTGGACAGGGCTGGAAACACCATATATTTT
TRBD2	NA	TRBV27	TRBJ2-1	CASSPGLALSSYNEQFF	TGTGCCAGCAGTCCGGGACTAGCGCTAAGCTCCTACAATGAGCAGTTCTTC
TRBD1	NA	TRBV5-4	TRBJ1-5	CASSVQGADQPQHF	TGTGCCAGCAGCGTACAGGGGGCAGATCAGCCCCAGCATTTT
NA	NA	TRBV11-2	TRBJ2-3	CASSLGGADTQYF	TGTGCCAGCAGCTTAGGCGGGGCAGATACGCAGTATTTT
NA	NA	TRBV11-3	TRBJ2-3	CASSRGLPTDTQYF	TGTGCCAGCAGCCGTGGACTCCCCACAGATACGCAGTATTTT
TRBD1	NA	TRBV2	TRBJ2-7	CASSRDRGDEQYF	TGTGCCAGCAGCCGAGACAGGGGGGACGAGCAGTACTTC
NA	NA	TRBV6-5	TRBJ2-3	CASSARSRSTDTQYF	TGTGCCAGCAGTGCCCGGTCTCGAAGCACAGATACGCAGTATTTT
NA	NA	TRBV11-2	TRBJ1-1	CASSLFPQGEAFF	TGTGCCAGCAGCTTATTCCCACAGGGTGAAGCTTTCTTT
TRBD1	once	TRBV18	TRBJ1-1	CASSPGTANTEAFF	TGTGCCAGCTCACCCGGGACAGCTAACACTGAAGCTTTCTTT